The clone carrying this TCR beta chain was detected a few times. The antigen remains undetermined. Between the trimmed V and J ends, which lost 4 bases and 8 bases, there was a span of 15 bases. The CDR3 has 14 amino acids. The source of the sample is a study of T-cell reconstitution after alpha-beta-depleted transplantation in children. General study findings and limits: Several hundred graft clones that had expanded were reportedly the source of alpha-beta T cells about two months after transplant. T-cell counts and diversity were attributed mostly to newly produced T cells one year after transplant.

Preparation of the TCRbeta library used unique molecular identifiers. Via MiXCR, TCRdb re-called the PCR reads, giving one row per CDR3 protein. The sample shows about 210,000 distinct CDR3 sequences, over 15% of them seen only once. The sample here was PBMCs, mostly from graft donor cells, taken 360 days after TCRalphabeta/CD19-depleted stem cell transplant. V and J are TRBV12-3 or TRBV12-4 and TRBJ2-1; D possibly uses TRBD1 or TRBD2 (6 bases each). This receptor was taken from a male patient under 10 years old who had a stem cell transplant for acute lymphoblastic leukemia, so the T cells may come from the graft donor. The CDR3 here is CASSSNWGADEQFF. The CDR3 DNA follows: TGTGCCAGCAGTTCCAATTGGGGGGCGGATGAGCAGTTCTTC.